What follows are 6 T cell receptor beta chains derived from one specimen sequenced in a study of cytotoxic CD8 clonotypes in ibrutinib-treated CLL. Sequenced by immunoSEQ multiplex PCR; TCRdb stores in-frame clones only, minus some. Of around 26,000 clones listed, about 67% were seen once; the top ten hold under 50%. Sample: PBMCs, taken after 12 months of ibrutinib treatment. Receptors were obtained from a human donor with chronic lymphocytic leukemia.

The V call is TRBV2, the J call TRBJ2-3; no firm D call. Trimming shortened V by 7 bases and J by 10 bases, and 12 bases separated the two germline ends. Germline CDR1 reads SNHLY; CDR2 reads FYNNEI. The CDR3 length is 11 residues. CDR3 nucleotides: TGTGCCAGCACGGTTATTGGTGCGCAGTATTTT. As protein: CASTVIGAQYF.

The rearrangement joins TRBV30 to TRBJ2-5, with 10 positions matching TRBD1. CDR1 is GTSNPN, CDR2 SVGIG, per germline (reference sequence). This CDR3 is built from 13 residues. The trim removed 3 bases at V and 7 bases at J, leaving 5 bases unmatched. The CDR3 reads CAWSLGTGATQYF. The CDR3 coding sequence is TGTGCCTGGAGCCTAGGGACAGGGGCGACCCAGTACTTC.

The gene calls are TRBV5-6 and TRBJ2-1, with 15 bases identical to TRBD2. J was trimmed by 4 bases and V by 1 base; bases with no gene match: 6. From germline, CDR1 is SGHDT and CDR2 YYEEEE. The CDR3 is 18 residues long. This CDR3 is CASSLPGTSGGKYNEQFF. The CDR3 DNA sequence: TGTGCCAGCAGCTTGCCTGGGACTAGCGGGGGGAAATACAATGAGCAGTTCTTC.

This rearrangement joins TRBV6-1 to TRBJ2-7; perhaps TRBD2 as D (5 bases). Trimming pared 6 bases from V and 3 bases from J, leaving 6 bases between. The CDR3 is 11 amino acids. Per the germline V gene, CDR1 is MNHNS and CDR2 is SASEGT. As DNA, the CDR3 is TGTGCCAGCAGAGACTACTACGAGCAGTACTTC. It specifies CASRDYYEQYF.

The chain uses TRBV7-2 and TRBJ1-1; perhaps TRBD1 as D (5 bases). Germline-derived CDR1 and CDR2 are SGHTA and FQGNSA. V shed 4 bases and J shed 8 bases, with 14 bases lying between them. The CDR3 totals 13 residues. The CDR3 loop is CASSSLQGAEAFF. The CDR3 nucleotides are TGTGCCAGCAGCTCCCTTCAGGGAGCAGAAGCTTTCTTT.

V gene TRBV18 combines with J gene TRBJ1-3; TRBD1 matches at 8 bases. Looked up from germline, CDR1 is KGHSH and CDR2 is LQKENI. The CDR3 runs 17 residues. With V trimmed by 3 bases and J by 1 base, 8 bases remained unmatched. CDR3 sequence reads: CASSPPGGVTSGNTIYF. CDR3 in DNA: TGTGCCAGCTCACCCCCAGGGGGCGTTACATCTGGAAACACCATATATTTT.